This T cell receptor beta chain was identified in a study of blood T cell repertoires in COVID-19. About the research overall: Researchers got acute and convalescent COVID-19 samples from the United States, Italy and Spain. Nucleic acid was either cDNA or gDNA, and it came from T cells, B-cell-depleted T cells, or PBMCs.

In the authors' workflow: Reference gene primers were amplified, and this amplification served to estimate nucleated cell counts. Some clones are missing from TCRdb's copy, which holds only in-frame ones; the method was immunoSEQ multiplex PCR. V and J calls and clone size are given by that table; D and trimming were obtained from the DNA. This sample carries more than 100,000 clones, roughly 79% of them seen once, and the ten largest clones take under 3%. V was shortened by 0 bases and J by 0 bases, with 8 bases between the two germline ends. In germline, CDR1 is LGHNA, CDR2 YSLEER. CDR3 length: 15 amino acids.

What was sequenced was peripheral blood. This chain uses TRBV4-3 with TRBJ1-1; D is undetermined. The receptor's source is a man in his sixties or seventies with acute or convalescent COVID-19. Here the CDR3 reads CASSQETGVNTEAFF. DNA of the CDR3: TGCGCCAGCAGCCAAGAGACCGGGGTGAACACTGAAGCTTTCTTT.